One and the same sample provided the 14 T cell receptor beta chains below, sequenced in a study of yellow fever vaccine responses in identical twins. TCRdb independently ran MiXCR on the RT-PCR reads; one entry per CDR3 protein. The sample lists under 30,000 distinct CDR3 sequences, roughly 73% occurring once. Sequencing used T cells from blood (PBMCs), unsorted or a sorted subset (not recorded which), obtained before or after yellow fever vaccination (not recorded which). Receptors were obtained from a woman aged 18-35 years who received the yellow fever vaccine.

In its sample, this clonotype was seen a few times. The chain recombines TRBV24-1 with TRBJ1-5; no clear D gene. Germline-derived CDR1 and CDR2 are KGHDR and SFDVKD. This CDR3 region has 15 residues. Trimming removed 4 bases from V and 0 bases from J, with 9 bases in between. The CDR3 here is CATSEVGDSNQPQHF. CDR3 nucleotides: TGTGCCACCAGTGAGGTCGGTGATAGCAATCAGCCCCAGCATTTT.

V usage is TRBV20-1 and J usage is TRBJ1-6; 10 positions agree with TRBD1. After removal of 6 bases from V and 1 base from J, the junction contained 9 bases not matched to a gene. CDR3 length: 17 amino acids. CDR1 and CDR2 (germline): DFQATT, SNEGSKA (reference sequence). CDR3 nucleotides: TGCAGTGCCAAGACAGGGGGCAGAGGTTCCTATAATTCACCCCTCCACTTT. Its translation is CSAKTGGRGSYNSPLHF.

The chain links TRBV2 to TRBJ2-7; 8 nucleotides match TRBD1. The trim removed 3 bases at V and 2 bases at J, leaving 6 bases unmatched. Germline V lookup: CDR1 SNHLY, CDR2 FYNNEI. The CDR3 loop spans 15 amino acids. The CDR3 coding sequence is TGTGCCAGCAGTGAGGGACAGGACATCCCCTACGAGCAGTACGTC. It yields the protein CASSEGQDIPYEQYV.

For this clonotype: The CDR3 end shows no conserved phenylalanine or tryptophan, and so a read error is likely. V is TRBV7-7 and J is TRBJ1-1; D may be TRBD1 (5 bases). The CDR3 has 13 amino acids. Looked up from germline, CDR1 is SSHAT and CDR2 is FNYEAQ (reference sequence). Trimming stripped 6 bases from V and 0 bases from J, with 8 bases between. The CDR3 DNA reads as TGTGCCAGCAGTAAAGGGGTGAACACTGAAGCTTTCTTA. Translation gives CASSKGVNTEAFL.

The chain carries TRBV2 and TRBJ2-5; 8 bases match TRBD1. The CDR3 extends over 15 amino acids. The germline V gene has CDR1 SNHLY and CDR2 FYNNEI. Unmatched junction bases numbered 10, after V lost 5 bases and J lost 5 bases. The CDR3 coding sequence is TGTGCCAGCAGTCGGGGACAGGCGCGGGTGGAGACCCAGTACTTC. Protein product: CASSRGQARVETQYF.

The gene calls are TRBV4-1 and TRBJ1-1, with D perhaps matching TRBD1 (5 bases). Trimming took 4 bases from V and 1 from J, leaving 13 bases between them. In germline, CDR1 is MGHRA, CDR2 YSYEKL. The CDR3 spans 15 residues. Written as DNA, the CDR3 is TGCGCCAGCAGCCCGGCGGGGCACCAGAACACTGAAGCTTTCTTT. As protein: CASSPAGHQNTEAFF.

The rearrangement joins TRBV12-3 or TRBV12-4 to TRBJ1-2, with D perhaps matching TRBD1 (5 bases). Trimming pared 5 bases from V and 1 base from J, leaving 14 bases between. The length of the CDR3 is 15 residues. CDR3 nucleotide sequence: TGTGCCAGCAGTCCTACCCGACAGTATAACTATGGCTACACCTTC. Translated: CASSPTRQYNYGYTF.

The V gene is TRBV11-3, the J gene TRBJ2-7, with D uncertain. V lost 2 bases, J lost 3 bases, and 14 bases lay in between. Per the germline V gene, CDR1 is SGHNT and CDR2 is YENEEA. This CDR3 spans 15 amino acids. The CDR3 reads CASSLWENTNYEQYV. DNA of the CDR3: TGTGCCAGCAGCTTATGGGAAAATACTAACTACGAGCAGTACGTC.

The CDR3 is CSARDPTSVQETQYF. The CDR3 nucleotides read TGCAGTGCTAGAGATCCGACTAGCGTTCAAGAGACCCAGTACTTC. The genes are TRBV20-1 and TRBJ2-5, with 8 bases aligning to TRBD2. V dropped 0 bases and J dropped 2; count of bases not matched to a gene: 5. This CDR3 region has 15 residues. CDR1 DFQATT and CDR2 SNEGSKA come from the germline V gene (reference sequence).

This clonotype came up a few times. The chain combines TRBV18 with TRBJ2-3; D is unclear. Germline CDR1 is KGHSH and CDR2 is LQKENI. There are 12 residues in the CDR3. V was pared by 3 bases and J by 1 base, with 2 bases between. CDR3 protein: CASSPRTDTQYF. The CDR3 DNA reads as TGTGCCAGCTCACCGCGCACAGATACGCAGTATTTT. The full variable domain, in which reference TRBV18 and TRBJ2-3 provide the parts outside the CDR3, is NAGVMQNPRHLVRRRGQEARLRCSPMKGHSHVYWYRQLPEEGLKFMVYLQKENIIDESGMPKERFSAEFPKEGPSILRIQQVVRGDSAAYFCASSPRTDTQYFGPGTRLTVL.

This clonotype was observed a few times. The rearrangement links TRBV29-1 to TRBJ1-3, with D unclear. The CDR3 spans 11 residues. CDR1 and CDR2 from the germline V gene are SQVTM and ANQGSEA. Trimming took 3 bases from V and 4 from J, leaving 4 bases between them. CDR3 protein: CSVDLGNTIYF. The DNA of the CDR3 is TGCAGCGTTGACTTGGGAAACACCATATATTTT.

This clonotype was counted between two and nine times. The chain is built from TRBV11-1 and TRBJ1-2; D perhaps matches TRBD1 (5 bases). The germline CDR1 and CDR2 sequences are SGHAT and FQDESV (reference sequence). V was trimmed by 3 bases and J by 0 bases, leaving 8 bases between them. This CDR3 spans 14 amino acids. This CDR3 is CASSLGTTNYGYTF. The CDR3 DNA sequence: TGTGCCAGCAGCTTGGGGACGACTAACTATGGCTACACCTTC. The complete variable domain, with remaining parts taken from reference TRBV11-1 and TRBJ1-2, reads EAEVAQSPRYKITEKSQAVAFWCDPISGHATLYWYRQILGQGPELLVQFQDESVVDDSQLPKDRFSAERLKGVDSTLKIQPAELGDSAMYLCASSLGTTNYGYTFGSGTRLTVV.

The chain is built from TRBV6-1 and TRBJ1-2; no clear D. The CDR3 has 14 residues. Between the trimmed V and J ends, which lost 5 bases and 5 bases, there was a span of 15 bases. Germline CDR1 is MNHNS and CDR2 is SASEGT. DNA for the CDR3: TGTGCCAGCAGTAAACAAAGTGTGGGGTATGGCTACACCTTC. Its protein product is CASSKQSVGYGYTF.

The chain recombines TRBV7-6 with TRBJ2-1, with 7 bases aligning to TRBD1. There are 14 residues in the CDR3. J gave up 5 bases and V 1 base, and 2 bases lay outside the gene matches. Germline V gives CDR1 SGHVS, CDR2 FNYEAQ. The DNA for the CDR3 is TGTGCCAGCAGCTTAGAGGGGACAGACAATGAGCAGTTCTTC. Its protein product is CASSLEGTDNEQFF.